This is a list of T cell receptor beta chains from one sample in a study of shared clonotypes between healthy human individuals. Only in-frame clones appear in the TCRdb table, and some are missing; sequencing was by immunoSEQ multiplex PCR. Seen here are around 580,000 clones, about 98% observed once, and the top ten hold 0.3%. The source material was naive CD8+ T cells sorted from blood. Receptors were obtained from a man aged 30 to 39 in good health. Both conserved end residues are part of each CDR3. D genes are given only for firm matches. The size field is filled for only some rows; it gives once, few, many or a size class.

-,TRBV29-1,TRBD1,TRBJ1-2,TGCAGCGGCGACTGGACAGGGGAGAATGGCTACACCTTC,CSGDWTGENGYTF
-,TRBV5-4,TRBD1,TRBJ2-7,TGTGCCAGCAGTCACGGACAGGGGGCCTACGAGCAGTACTTC,CASSHGQGAYEQYF
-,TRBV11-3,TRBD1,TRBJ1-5,TGTGCCAGCAGCGACCTCAGGGGGCTTTGCAATCAGCCCCAGCATTTT,CASSDLRGLCNQPQHF
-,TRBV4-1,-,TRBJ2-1,TGCGCCAGCAGCCAACTAAGGAGCTCCTACAATGAGCAGTTCTTC,CASSQLRSSYNEQFF
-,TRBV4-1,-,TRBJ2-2,TGCGCCAGCGGGGATTCAACCGGGGAGCTGTTTTTT,CASGDSTGELFF
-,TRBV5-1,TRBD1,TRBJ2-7,TGCGCCAGCAGCTTCGGGGACAGTTCCCACGAGCAGTACTTC,CASSFGDSSHEQYF
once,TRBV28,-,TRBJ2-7,TGTGCCAGCAGTTTGAGGTCCTACGAGCAGTACTTC,CASSLRSYEQYF
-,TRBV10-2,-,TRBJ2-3,TGCGCCAGCAGTGACGGCAAAACGCAGTATTTT,CASSDGKTQYF
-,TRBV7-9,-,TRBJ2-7,TGTGCCAGCAGCTTAATGAACGGAAACGAGCAGTACTTC,CASSLMNGNEQYF
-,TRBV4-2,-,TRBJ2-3,TGTGCCAGCAGGGAAACGGCGGCTAGCTCTTACGATACGCAGTATTTT,CASRETAASSYDTQYF
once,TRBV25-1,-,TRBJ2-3,TGTGCCAGCAGTGAATTCGCCGGGGGCACAGATACGCAGTATTTT,CASSEFAGGTDTQYF
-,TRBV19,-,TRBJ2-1,TGTGCCAGTAGTGTGAGGACGGTCCTCGCCTCTGAGCAGTTCTTC,CASSVRTVLASEQFF
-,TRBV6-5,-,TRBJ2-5,TGTGCCAGCAGTTACTCCGGCGGGGTGCAAGAGACCCAGTACTTC,CASSYSGGVQETQYF
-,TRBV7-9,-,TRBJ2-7,TGTGCCAGCAGCCCCAGTTCCGGACTAAGGGGTGATGGCGAGCAGTACTTC,CASSPSSGLRGDGEQYF
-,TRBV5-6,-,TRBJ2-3,TGTGCCAGCACCGTGGTGGGGGGTGCTAGCACAGATACGCAGTATTTT,CASTVVGGASTDTQYF
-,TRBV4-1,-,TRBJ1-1,TGCGCCAGCAGCCACCCGCTAATGAACACTGAAGCTTTCTTT,CASSHPLMNTEAFF
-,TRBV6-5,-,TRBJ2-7,TGTGCCAGCAGTTTGCGAGCGAGCCTCCGGGACGAGCAGTACTTC,CASSLRASLRDEQYF
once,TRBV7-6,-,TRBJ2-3,TGTGCCAGCAGCCCCGGAGTGGCAGATACGCAGTATTTT,CASSPGVADTQYF
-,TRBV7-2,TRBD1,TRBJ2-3,TGTGCCAGCAGCTTAGTTATCCGGGGACAGGGGTTAGATACGCAGTATTTT,CASSLVIRGQGLDTQYF
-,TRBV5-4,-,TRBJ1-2,TGTGCCAGCAGCTTGTGGACGGATGCCCATGGCTACACCTTC,CASSLWTDAHGYTF
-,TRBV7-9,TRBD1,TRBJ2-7,TGTGCCAGCAGCCCCGGGACAGAGGACGAGCAGTACTTC,CASSPGTEDEQYF
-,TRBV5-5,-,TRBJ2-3,TGTGCCAGCAGCTTTTTTGCTTACACAGATACGCAGTATTTT,CASSFFAYTDTQYF
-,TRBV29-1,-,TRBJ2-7,TGCAGCGCTGTACCCAGGGGTTCCTACGAGCAGTACTTC,CSAVPRGSYEQYF
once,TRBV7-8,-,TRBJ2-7,TGTGCCAGCAGCTCCGGGGGTTACCTCTACGAGCAGTACTTC,CASSSGGYLYEQYF
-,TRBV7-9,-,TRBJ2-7,TGTGCCAGCAGCCCCCCGGCACGCCCCTACGAGCAGTACTTC,CASSPPARPYEQYF
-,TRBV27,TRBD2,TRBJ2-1,TGTGCCAGCAGTCCGGGGGCCGGGACTAGCTCCTACAATGAGCAGTTCTTC,CASSPGAGTSSYNEQFF
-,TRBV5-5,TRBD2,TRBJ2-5,TGTGCCAGCAGCCTGGGACTAGCGGGGCGACAAGAGACCCAGTACTTC,CASSLGLAGRQETQYF
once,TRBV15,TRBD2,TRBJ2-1,TGTGCCACCAGGGGTGGCGGGAGGGCCCTTCTCTCCTACAATGAGCAGTTCTTC,CATRGGGRALLSYNEQFF
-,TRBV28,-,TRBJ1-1,TGTGCCAGCAGTTCCCTGTCGAGTCGGTCGGAAGCTTTCTTT,CASSSLSSRSEAFF
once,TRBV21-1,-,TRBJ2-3,TGTGCCAGCAGCAAAGCCGGTGGGGCCGGGAGCACAGATACGCAGTATTTT,CASSKAGGAGSTDTQYF
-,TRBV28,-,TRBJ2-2,TGTGCCAGCAGTTTCGGGTCGGAGGAGCTGTTTTTT,CASSFGSEELFF
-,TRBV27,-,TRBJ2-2,TGTGCCAGCCGAGACTCATACACCGGGGAGCTGTTTTTT,CASRDSYTGELFF
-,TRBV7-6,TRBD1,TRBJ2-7,TGTGCCAGCAGCCGACAGGGTTCGCCCTACGAGCAGTACTTC,CASSRQGSPYEQYF
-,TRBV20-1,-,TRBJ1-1,TGCAGTGTAATAATGAACACTGAAGCTTTCTTT,CSVIMNTEAFF
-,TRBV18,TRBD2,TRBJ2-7,TGTGCCAGCTCACTATCTAGCGGGAGCTACGAGCAGTACTTC,CASSLSSGSYEQYF
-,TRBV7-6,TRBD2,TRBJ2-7,TGTGCCAGCAGCTCAGCAACTAGCGGGAAAAACTACGAGCAGTACTTC,CASSSATSGKNYEQYF
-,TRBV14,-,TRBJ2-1,TGTGCCAGCAGCCATGGATCCCCCCTAGAGGATGGGTTCTTC,CASSHGSPLEDGFF
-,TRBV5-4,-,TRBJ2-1,TGTGCCGGGGGGCGGGTGAACGACAATGAAGAGCAGTTCTTC,CAGGRVNDNEEQFF
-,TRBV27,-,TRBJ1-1,TGTGCCAGCAGTTTATCGGCAGGCACTGAAGCTTTCTTT,CASSLSAGTEAFF
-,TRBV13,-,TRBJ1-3,TGTGCCAGCAGCTTAACAGACGCTGGAAACACCATATATTTT,CASSLTDAGNTIYF
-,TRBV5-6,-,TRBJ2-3,TGTGCCAGCAGCTTCCTAACAGATACGCAGTATTTT,CASSFLTDTQYF
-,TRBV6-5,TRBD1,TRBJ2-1,TGTGCCAGCACCTACAGGGGTTCCAATGAGCAGTTCTTC,CASTYRGSNEQFF
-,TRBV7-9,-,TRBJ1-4,TGTGCCAGCAGCGGACCGGGACGGCTTAATGAAAAACTGTTTTTT,CASSGPGRLNEKLFF
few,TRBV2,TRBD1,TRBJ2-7,TGTGCCAGCAGTGAGGATACCGGGACAGGGGCGTACGAGCAGTACTTC,CASSEDTGTGAYEQYF
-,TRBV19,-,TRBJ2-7,TGTGCCAGTAGCCCCGCTCCCCTTGGCTCCTACGAGCAGTACTTC,CASSPAPLGSYEQYF
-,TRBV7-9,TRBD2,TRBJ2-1,TGTGCCAGCAGCATGGACGGGACTAGTCAGTTCTTC,CASSMDGTSQFF
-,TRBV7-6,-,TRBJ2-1,TGTGCCAGCAGCTTAGAAGTGGGCTACAATGAGCAGTTCTTC,CASSLEVGYNEQFF
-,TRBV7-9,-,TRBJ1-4,TGTGCCAACGAGGGCCAGATACGTAATGAAAAACTGTTTTTT,CANEGQIRNEKLFF
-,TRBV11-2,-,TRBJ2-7,TGTGCCAGCAGCTTAGGAGCGGACTACTCCTACGAGCAGTACTTC,CASSLGADYSYEQYF